This record concerns one TCR beta chain sequence. Sequencing was performed with immunoSEQ multiplex PCR; in TCRdb, only in-frame clones are kept and a portion is missing. The sample lists about 310,000 clones, approximately 91% seen once, with about 9.5% in the top ten. Trimming shortened V by 1 base and J by 7 bases, and 11 bases separated the two germline ends. Germline lookup yields CDR1 LNHNV and CDR2 YYDKDF (reference sequence). The CDR3 spans 14 residues. The data originate from a study of blood T cell repertoires in COVID-19. Background on the study: The samples span acute and convalescent COVID-19 from the United States, Italy and Spain.

Adults between about 18 and 95 years of age took part from about 24 US areas. Sequencing was carried out using PBMCs or T cells enriched from blood (not recorded which). The V gene is TRBV15, the J gene TRBJ1-5; D unclear. The receptor was isolated from a woman aged 40 to 50 who had recovered from COVID-19. The CDR3 here is CATSRVPSQQPQHF. CDR3 nucleotide sequence: TGTGCCACCAGCAGAGTCCCTAGTCAGCAGCCCCAGCATTTT.